This paragraph covers one TCR beta chain sequence. As yet, its antigen is unknown. The data are from a study of tumor and adjacent non-tumor tissue in lung cancer. Study overall: There were 11 to 12 adenocarcinoma, 2 squamous cell carcinoma and 1 small cell lung cancer cases. Stage I to III disease affected roughly 10 men and roughly 5 women aged roughly 30 to 76.

No cell sorting was done before RNA was extracted from the tissue. Distant lung tissue was collected more than 3 cm away from the tumor edge. Donors were chemotherapy-naive, newly diagnosed lung cancer surgical patients in China, August–late 2014. Study-wide points: Shorter survival was associated with higher TCR diversity in tumors.

A modified ARM-PCR protocol with three rounds of nested PCR amplified TCRbeta. TCRdb reprocessed the multiplex PCR reads via MiXCR and lists one record per CDR3 protein. The profile shows about 110,000 distinct CDR3 sequences, under 65% of them singletons. The CDR3 runs to 16 residues. Germline CDR1 is SGHAT and CDR2 is FQDESV (reference sequence). J lost 4 bases, V lost 7 bases, and 11 bases had no gene match. The sequence was obtained from a man in his sixties with non-small cell lung cancer. The J gene is TRBJ2-2, the V gene TRBV11-1; 8 bases fit TRBD1. The material sequenced was distant non-tumor lung tissue. The CDR3 nucleotides read TGTGCCAGCATGTTGGGACAGGAGGCGGCCACCGGGGAGCTGTTTTTT. Amino acid sequence: CASMLGQEAATGELFF.